Listed below are T cell receptor beta chains from one sample, sequenced in a study of blood T cell repertoires in COVID-19. Sequenced by immunoSEQ multiplex PCR; TCRdb stores in-frame clones only, minus some. The data show approximately 63,000 clones, roughly 80% seen once. Sequencing was done on a sample of peripheral blood. These receptor sequences come from a woman in her seventies with acute or convalescent COVID-19. Each CDR3 is given with its conserved first and last residue. A D gene is named only where the DNA matches it firmly. Part of the rows lack a size; the others show once, few, many or a class for expanded clones.

TRBJ2-2 TRBD2 NA TRBV11-3 CASSLEGLAVNTGELFF TGTGCCAGCAGCTTAGAAGGACTAGCGGTGAACACCGGGGAGCTGTTTTTT
TRBJ2-7 TRBD1 few TRBV29-1 CSARTGAYEQYF TGCAGCGCCCGGACAGGGGCCTACGAGCAGTACTTC
TRBJ2-1 NA NA TRBV3-1/TRBV3-2 CASSCVVSDTGIEQFF TGTGCCAGCAGCTGCGTTGTTAGCGATACAGGGATTGAGCAGTTCTTC
TRBJ1-1 NA few TRBV18 CASSLQNTEAFF TGTGCCAGCTCACTACAGAACACTGAAGCTTTCTTT
TRBJ2-3 TRBD2 NA TRBV5-5 CASSPPTSAGTDTQYF TGTGCCAGCAGCCCACCGACTAGCGCAGGGACAGATACGCAGTATTTT
TRBJ1-1 NA NA TRBV4-3 CASSQDEATEAFF TGCGCCAGCAGCCAAGATGAGGCTACTGAAGCTTTCTTT
TRBJ2-7 TRBD1 NA TRBV7-6 CASSLASGQGANEQYF TGTGCCAGCAGCTTAGCTTCGGGACAGGGGGCGAACGAGCAGTACTTC
TRBJ2-1 NA NA TRBV7-3 CASSLFPTITLSSNEQFF TGTGCCAGCAGCTTATTTCCCACCATAACCCTTAGTAGCAATGAGCAGTTCTTC
TRBJ2-1 NA NA TRBV5-1 CASKVPSSGPQFF TGCGCCAGCAAGGTGCCCTCTTCGGGTCCCCAGTTCTTC
TRBJ1-3 NA few TRBV9 CASSAGTGFSGNTIYF TGTGCCAGCAGCGCGGGAACAGGGTTCTCTGGAAACACCATATATTTT
TRBJ2-1 NA NA TRBV10-3 CAISSSGDPQDEQFF TGTGCCATCAGTTCCTCAGGGGACCCACAAGATGAGCAGTTCTTC
TRBJ2-3 TRBD2 NA TRBV9 CASSEGLAVSDTQYF TGTGCCAGCAGCGAGGGACTAGCGGTTTCCGATACGCAGTATTTT
TRBJ2-5 TRBD2 once TRBV5-6 CASSRWGLAAAQWSQYF TGTGCCAGCAGCCGTTGGGGCCTAGCGGCCGCCCAGTGGTCCCAGTACTTC
TRBJ2-3 TRBD2 NA TRBV19 CASSKTSGGANTQYF TGTGCCAGTAGTAAGACTAGCGGGGGGGCGAATACGCAGTATTTT
TRBJ2-3 NA NA TRBV4-3 CASSQGSLAGWSDTQYF TGCGCCAGCAGCCAAGGCTCCCTGGCGGGGTGGTCAGATACGCAGTATTTT
TRBJ2-7 NA NA TRBV5-6 CASSSRGYEQYF TGTGCCAGCAGCTCCAGGGGCTACGAGCAGTACTTC
TRBJ2-3 NA NA TRBV10-1 CASSESTLGTQYF TGCGCCAGCAGTGAGTCGACTCTTGGTACGCAGTATTTT
TRBJ2-7 NA NA TRBV10-2 CASRGAYEQYF TGCGCCAGCAGGGGAGCTTACGAGCAGTACTTC
TRBJ1-6 TRBD1 NA TRBV6-6 CASSLDRGTESPLHF TGTGCCAGCAGCCTAGACAGGGGGACTGAGTCACCCCTCCACTTT
TRBJ2-3 TRBD1 NA TRBV3-1/TRBV3-2 CASSIQGRSTDTQYF TGTGCCAGCAGCATACAGGGGCGTAGCACAGATACGCAGTATTTT
TRBJ2-7 TRBD1 once TRBV6-5 CASSRGQVSSYEQYF TGTGCCAGCAGCCGGGGACAGGTGAGCTCCTACGAGCAGTACTTC
TRBJ1-1 NA NA TRBV6-1 CASSEAQGSVAFF TGTGCCAGCAGTGAAGCGCAGGGCAGCGTGGCTTTCTTT
TRBJ2-7 NA NA TRBV3-1/TRBV3-2 CASSQEAGRNPYEQYF TGTGCCAGCAGCCAAGAGGCGGGACGTAATCCCTACGAGCAGTACTTC
TRBJ2-7 TRBD1 once TRBV12-3/TRBV12-4 CASSRTGDEQYF TGTGCCAGCAGCAGGACAGGGGACGAGCAGTACTTC
TRBJ2-7 NA NA TRBV21-1 CASSKSWAGGKNEQYF TGTGCCAGCAGTAAAAGCTGGGCAGGGGGCAAGAACGAGCAGTACTTC
TRBJ1-5 NA NA TRBV9 CASSVQDKGAQHF TGTGCCAGCAGCGTGCAGGATAAAGGGGCCCAGCATTTT
TRBJ2-1 TRBD1 NA TRBV30 CAWSAGQGRNEQFF TGTGCCTGGAGTGCGGGACAGGGACGGAATGAGCAGTTCTTC
TRBJ1-2 TRBD1 once TRBV5-4 CASSPGQGAAYGYTF TGTGCCAGCAGCCCCGGACAGGGGGCCGCCTATGGCTACACCTTC
TRBJ2-7 NA NA TRBV15 CATGRGYEQYF TGTGCCACGGGAAGGGGCTACGAGCAGTACTTC
TRBJ1-1 NA NA TRBV7-2 CASSLTGMNTEAFF TGTGCCAGCAGCTTAACGGGTATGAACACTGAAGCTTTCTTT
TRBJ2-4 TRBD1 NA TRBV9 CASSPRTGLAKNIQYF TGTGCCAGCAGCCCCCGGACAGGGCTAGCCAAAAACATTCAGTACTTC
TRBJ1-3 TRBD1 NA TRBV6-5 CASTIETGGRNTIYF TGTGCCAGCACTATAGAGACAGGGGGCCGAAACACCATATATTTT
TRBJ1-5 NA NA TRBV7-2 CASSLDPRGVNQPQHF TGTGCCAGCAGCTTAGACCCTCGGGGGGTCAATCAGCCCCAGCATTTT
TRBJ1-2 TRBD1 NA TRBV9 CASTETGTGSYGYTF TGTGCCAGCACCGAAACCGGGACAGGATCCTATGGCTACACCTTC
TRBJ2-2 NA NA TRBV6-4 CASSELSTGELFF TGTGCCAGCAGTGAATTATCCACCGGGGAGCTGTTTTTT
TRBJ2-1 NA NA TRBV5-1 CASSRDIDEQFF TGCGCCAGCAGCAGGGACATAGATGAGCAGTTCTTC
TRBJ1-4 NA few TRBV5-5 CASSRTRLTNEKLFF TGTGCCAGCAGCCGGACTCGATTAACTAATGAAAAACTGTTTTTT
TRBJ1-6 NA NA TRBV5-1 CASRLSSYNSPLHF TGCGCCAGCCGCCTAAGCTCCTATAATTCACCCCTCCACTTT
TRBJ1-5 NA NA TRBV14 CASSQVGGGRNSNQPQHF TGTGCCAGCAGCCAAGTGGGGGGAGGGCGGAATAGCAATCAGCCCCAGCATTTT
TRBJ1-5 NA NA TRBV6-5 CASIEVSAYQPQHF TGTGCCAGCATCGAGGTTTCGGCGTATCAGCCCCAGCATTTT
TRBJ2-5 TRBD2 once TRBV6-1 CASSEAGTSGETQYF TGTGCCAGCAGTGAAGCCGGGACTAGCGGGGAGACCCAGTACTTC
TRBJ2-1 TRBD2 NA TRBV5-6 CASSRGLAEYNEQFF TGTGCCAGCAGCAGAGGACTAGCGGAATACAATGAGCAGTTCTTC
TRBJ2-2 NA NA TRBV28 CASSRQGLSVGELFF TGTGCCAGCAGTCGCCAAGGACTGTCGGTCGGGGAGCTGTTTTTT
TRBJ2-3 NA NA TRBV7-2 CASSLELAAYSTDTQYF TGTGCCAGCAGCTTAGAGTTAGCGGCATACAGCACAGATACGCAGTATTTT
TRBJ2-1 NA NA TRBV7-9 CASSRQLRSSYNEQFF TGTGCCAGCAGCCGACAGCTCCGGAGCTCCTACAATGAGCAGTTCTTC
TRBJ2-1 TRBD1 few TRBV15 CATSALRGPNTNEQFF TGTGCCACCAGCGCCCTCAGGGGGCCCAACACCAATGAGCAGTTCTTC